Sequencing of this T cell receptor (beta chain) was carried out in a study of blood T cell repertoires in COVID-19. Turning to the study itself: Sources were T cells, B-cell-depleted T cells, or PBMCs; the material itself was cDNA or gDNA.

This clone was recorded a few times. Original analysis: For nucleated cells, counts were estimated from reference gene primer amplification. The protocol was immunoSEQ multiplex PCR, while the TCRdb copy is restricted to in-frame clones and leaves out a portion. V and J calls and clone size come straight from that table; D and trimming were deduced from the DNA. Seen here are about 330,000 clones, around 90% observed once, and the top ten hold 5% to 6%. Germline V gene lookup returns CDR1 LNHDA and CDR2 SQIVND (reference sequence). The V end lost 4 bases, the J end lost 4 bases, and 17 bases lay between the germline ends. This CDR3 has 15 amino acids. Cohorts were based on clinical histories the participants reported.

The clonotype originates from a man aged 30 to 39 who had recovered from COVID-19. This rearrangement joins TRBV19 to TRBJ2-7, with D possibly matching TRBD1 (7 bases). Source material: PBMCs or T cells enriched from blood (not recorded which). The DNA for the CDR3 is TGTGCCAGTAGTAAGAGGAGGGACAGTGTGTACGAGCAGTACTTC. It specifies CASSKRRDSVYEQYF.